This T cell receptor beta chain appears in the sequencing data of a study of blood T cell repertoires in COVID-19. Across the whole study: Nucleic acid was either cDNA or gDNA, and it came from T cells, B-cell-depleted T cells, or PBMCs.

Some clones are missing from TCRdb's copy, which holds only in-frame ones; the method was immunoSEQ multiplex PCR. Of 200,000 to 250,000 clones in the sample, more than 80% are singletons; the top ten hold 2.2%. This clone was detected once. Sequenced: peripheral blood. The sequence was collected from a man aged 30 to 39 who had recovered from COVID-19.

The CDR3 bases are TGTGCCAGTAGTATAGATCTAGGGGTCGACGGCTACACCTTC. As protein: CASSIDLGVDGYTF. This sequence joins TRBV19 and TRBJ1-2; D is perhaps TRBD1 (5 bases). Germline V gene lookup returns CDR1 LNHDA and CDR2 SQIVND (reference sequence). The V end lost 0 bases, the J end lost 8 bases, and 13 bases lay between the germline ends. The CDR3 consists of 14 residues.